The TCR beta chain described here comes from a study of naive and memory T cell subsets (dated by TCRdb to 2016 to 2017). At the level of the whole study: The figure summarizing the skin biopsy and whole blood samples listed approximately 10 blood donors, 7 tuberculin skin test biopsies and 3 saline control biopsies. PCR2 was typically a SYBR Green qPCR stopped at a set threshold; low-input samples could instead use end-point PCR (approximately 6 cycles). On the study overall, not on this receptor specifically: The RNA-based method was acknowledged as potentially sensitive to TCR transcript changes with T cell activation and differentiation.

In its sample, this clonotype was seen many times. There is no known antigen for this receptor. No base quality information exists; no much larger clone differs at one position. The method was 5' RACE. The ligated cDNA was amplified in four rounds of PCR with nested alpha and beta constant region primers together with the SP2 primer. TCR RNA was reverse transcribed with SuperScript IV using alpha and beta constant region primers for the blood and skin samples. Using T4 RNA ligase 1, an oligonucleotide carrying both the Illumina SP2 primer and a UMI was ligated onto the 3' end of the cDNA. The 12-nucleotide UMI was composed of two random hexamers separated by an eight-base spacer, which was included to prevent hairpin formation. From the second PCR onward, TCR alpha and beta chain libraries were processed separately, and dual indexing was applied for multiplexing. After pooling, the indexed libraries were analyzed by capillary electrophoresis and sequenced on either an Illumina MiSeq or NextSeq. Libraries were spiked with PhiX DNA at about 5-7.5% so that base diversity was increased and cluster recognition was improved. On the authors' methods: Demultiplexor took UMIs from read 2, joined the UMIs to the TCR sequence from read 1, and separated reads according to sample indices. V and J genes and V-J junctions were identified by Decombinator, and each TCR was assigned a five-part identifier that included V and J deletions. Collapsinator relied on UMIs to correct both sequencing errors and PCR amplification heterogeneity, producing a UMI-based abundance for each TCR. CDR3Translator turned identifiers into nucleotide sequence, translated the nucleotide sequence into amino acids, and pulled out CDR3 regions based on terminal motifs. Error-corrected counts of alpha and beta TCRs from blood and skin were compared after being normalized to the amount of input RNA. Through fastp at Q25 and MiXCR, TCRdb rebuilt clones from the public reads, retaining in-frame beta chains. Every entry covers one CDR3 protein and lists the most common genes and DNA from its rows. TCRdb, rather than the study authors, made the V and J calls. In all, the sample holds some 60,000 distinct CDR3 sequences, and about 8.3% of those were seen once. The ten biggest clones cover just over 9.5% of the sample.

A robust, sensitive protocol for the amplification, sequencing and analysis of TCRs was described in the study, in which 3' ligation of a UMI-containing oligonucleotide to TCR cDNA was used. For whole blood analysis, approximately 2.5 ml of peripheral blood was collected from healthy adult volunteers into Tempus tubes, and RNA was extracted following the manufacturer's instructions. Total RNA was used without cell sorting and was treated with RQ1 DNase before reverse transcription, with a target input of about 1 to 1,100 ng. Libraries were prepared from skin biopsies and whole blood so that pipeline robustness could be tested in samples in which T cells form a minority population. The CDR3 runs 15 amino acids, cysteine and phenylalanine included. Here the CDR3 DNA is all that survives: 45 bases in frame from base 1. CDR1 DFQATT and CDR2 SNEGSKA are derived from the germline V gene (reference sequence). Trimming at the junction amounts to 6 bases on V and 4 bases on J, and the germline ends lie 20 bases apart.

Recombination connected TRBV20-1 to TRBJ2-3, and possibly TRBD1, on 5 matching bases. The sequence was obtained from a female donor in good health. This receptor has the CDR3 CSALSLRGTSDTQYF. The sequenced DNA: TGCAGTGCCCTCTCCTTAAGGGGCACGTCAGATACGCAGTATTTT.